The clone carrying this TCR beta chain showed up many times. This record belongs to a study of regulatory T cells in long-lasting Graves disease. Germline CDR1 SGHTA, CDR2 FQGNSA. Trimming took 8 bases from V and 1 from J, leaving 14 bases between them. This CDR3 is 14 amino acids long. Assembly of TCR beta libraries relied on iRepertoire HTBI primers together with Arm-PCR of CDR3 regions. TCRdb reanalysed the multiplex PCR reads using MiXCR and keeps one entry per CDR3 protein. The sample consists of roughly 400,000 distinct CDR3 sequences, about 15% of them appearing once. Sample time point: newly diagnosed GD, antithyroid drugs for less than 3 months. PBMCs provided the RNA from which the TCR library was made. This same sample was also taken into another study, of T cells in Graves' hyperthyroidism and ophthalmopathy.

The sequencing here drew on peripheral blood mononuclear cells (PBMCs), taken at new diagnosis, from a patient treated with antithyroid drugs. The sequence came from a woman aged 40 to 49 with Graves disease. This rearrangement joins TRBV7-2 to TRBJ1-1; weak D call: TRBD1 (5 bases). CDR3 nucleotides: TGTGCCAGCGGGATAAGACAGACGAACACTGAAGCTTTCTTT. Translated: CASGIRQTNTEAFF. The complete variable domain, with remaining parts taken from reference TRBV7-2 and TRBJ1-1, reads GAGVSQSPSNKVTEKGKDVELRCDPISGHTALYWYRQSLGQGLEFLIYFQGNSAPDKSGLPSDRFSAERTGGSVSTLTIQRTQQEDSAVYLCASGIRQTNTEAFFGQGTRLTVV.